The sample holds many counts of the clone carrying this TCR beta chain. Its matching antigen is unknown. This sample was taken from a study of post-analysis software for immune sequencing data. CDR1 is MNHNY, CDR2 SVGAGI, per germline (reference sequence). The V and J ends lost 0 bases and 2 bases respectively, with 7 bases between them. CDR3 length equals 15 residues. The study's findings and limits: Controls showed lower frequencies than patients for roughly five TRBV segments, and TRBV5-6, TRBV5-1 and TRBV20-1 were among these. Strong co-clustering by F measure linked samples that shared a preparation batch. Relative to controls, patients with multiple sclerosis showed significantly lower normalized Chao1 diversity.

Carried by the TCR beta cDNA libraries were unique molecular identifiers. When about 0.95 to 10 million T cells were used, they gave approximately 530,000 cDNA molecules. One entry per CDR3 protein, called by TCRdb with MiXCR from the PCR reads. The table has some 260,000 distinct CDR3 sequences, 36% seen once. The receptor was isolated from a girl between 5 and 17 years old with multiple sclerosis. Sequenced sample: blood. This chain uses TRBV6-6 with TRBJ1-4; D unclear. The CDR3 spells CASSYSMGTNEKLFF. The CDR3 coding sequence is TGTGCCAGCAGTTACTCGATGGGGACTAATGAAAAACTGTTTTTT.